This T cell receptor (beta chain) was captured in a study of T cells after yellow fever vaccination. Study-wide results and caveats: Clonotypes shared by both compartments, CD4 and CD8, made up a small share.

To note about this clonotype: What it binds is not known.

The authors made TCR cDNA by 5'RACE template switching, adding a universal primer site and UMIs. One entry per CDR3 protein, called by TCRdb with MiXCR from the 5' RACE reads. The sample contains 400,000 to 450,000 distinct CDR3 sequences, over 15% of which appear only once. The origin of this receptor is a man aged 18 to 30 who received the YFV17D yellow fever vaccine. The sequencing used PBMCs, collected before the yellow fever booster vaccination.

This chain's CDR3 is CASSLPGPIRSGANVLTF. DNA for the CDR3: TGCGCCAGCAGCCTTCCGGGCCCCATTAGGTCTGGGGCCAACGTCCTGACTTTC. The V call is TRBV4-1, the J call TRBJ2-6; D uncertain. In germline, CDR1 is MGHRA, CDR2 YSYEKL. The CDR3 totals 18 residues. Trimming cost V 4 bases and J 1 base, with 17 bases left between them.